A single TCR beta chain is shown here with its context. The antigen is undetermined. This entry comes from a study of PD-1 blockade in classical Hodgkin lymphoma. General observations from the study: What drove the repertoire differences, possibly disease activity or prior therapy, has not been defined. Relapsed/refractory patients reportedly had lower baseline diversity than newly diagnosed patients.

Indicated time point: newly diagnosed, previously untreated cHL patient sample. As a comparison, the study used PBMCs from newly diagnosed, untreated classical Hodgkin lymphoma. Clones were read by immunoSEQ multiplex PCR, and TCRdb kept only the in-frame ones, dropping some. This sample has around 26,000 clones, with approximately 95% found just once. The CDR3 length is 15 residues. Per germline, CDR1 SGDLS and CDR2 YYNGEE. Trimming removed 2 bases from V and 2 bases from J, with 14 bases in between. This chain connects TRBV9 to TRBJ2-7; D possibly corresponds to TRBD1 (6 bases). The material sequenced was peripheral blood mononuclear cells (PBMCs). This TCR came from a human donor with classical Hodgkin lymphoma. The CDR3 spells CASSVGDRNPYEQYF. For the CDR3, the DNA is TGTGCCAGCAGCGTCGGAGACAGGAATCCCTACGAGCAGTACTTC.